Given below is one T cell receptor (beta chain) in context. Its antigen is unidentified. Arm-PCR of CDR3 regions and iRepertoire HTBI primers were the basis on which TCR beta libraries were built. One entry per CDR3 protein, called by TCRdb with MiXCR from the multiplex PCR reads. The sample holds 350,000 to 450,000 distinct CDR3 sequences, 15% seen once. As for time point: newly diagnosed GD, antithyroid drugs for less than 3 months. PBMC-extracted RNA yielded the TCR library. The V and J ends lost 4 bases and 2 bases, in that order; junction bases with no gene match: 10. The CDR3 length is 16 residues. The germline V gene has CDR1 SGHAT and CDR2 FQNNGV. This specimen comes from a study of regulatory T cells in long-lasting Graves disease. Study findings and constraints: Compared with new cases, persistent Graves' patients showed reduced TCR diversity. The study found TRBV28, TRBJ1-2 and TRBJ2-5 favored in persistent disease.

The same data also contributed to another study, on T cells in Graves' hyperthyroidism and ophthalmopathy. This second report adds: It was considered stable Graves' hyperthyroidism when ophthalmopathy did not progress within 18 months. A model built on 13 V-J features separated ophthalmopathy from stable hyperthyroidism.

The receptor was derived from a woman aged 40 to 49 with Graves disease. This specimen consisted of peripheral blood mononuclear cells (PBMCs), obtained at new diagnosis, from a patient treated with antithyroid drugs. This sequence joins TRBV11-2 and TRBJ2-7; 8 bases map to TRBD2. The CDR3 sequence is CASSSLAGQRPYEQYF. CDR3 sequence (DNA): TGTGCCAGCAGCTCATTAGCGGGGCAAAGGCCCTACGAGCAGTACTTC.